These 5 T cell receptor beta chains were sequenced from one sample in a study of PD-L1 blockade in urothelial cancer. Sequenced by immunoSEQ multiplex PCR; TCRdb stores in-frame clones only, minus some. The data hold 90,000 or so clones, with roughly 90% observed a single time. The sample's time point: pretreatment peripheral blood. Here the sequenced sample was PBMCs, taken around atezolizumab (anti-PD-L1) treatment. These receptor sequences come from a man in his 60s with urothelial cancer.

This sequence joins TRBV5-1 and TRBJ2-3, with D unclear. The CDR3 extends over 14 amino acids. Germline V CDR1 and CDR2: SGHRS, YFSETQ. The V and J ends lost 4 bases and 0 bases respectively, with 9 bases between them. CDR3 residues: CASSAQPSTDTQYF. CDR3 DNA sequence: TGCGCCAGCAGCGCGCAACCGAGCACAGATACGCAGTATTTT.

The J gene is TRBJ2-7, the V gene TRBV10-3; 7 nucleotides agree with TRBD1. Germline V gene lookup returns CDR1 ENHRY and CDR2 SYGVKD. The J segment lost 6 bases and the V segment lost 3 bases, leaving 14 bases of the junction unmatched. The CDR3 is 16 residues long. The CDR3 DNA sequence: TGTGCCATCAGTGACGAGAGGGGATCTACAGGGGCCGAGCAGTACTTC. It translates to CAISDERGSTGAEQYF.

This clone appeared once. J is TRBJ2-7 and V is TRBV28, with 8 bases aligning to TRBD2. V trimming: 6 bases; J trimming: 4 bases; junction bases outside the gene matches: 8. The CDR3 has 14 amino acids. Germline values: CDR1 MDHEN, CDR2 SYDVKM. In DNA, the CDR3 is TGTGCCAGCAGAACCGGGACTAGGGGTTACGAGCAGTACTTC. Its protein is CASRTGTRGYEQYF.

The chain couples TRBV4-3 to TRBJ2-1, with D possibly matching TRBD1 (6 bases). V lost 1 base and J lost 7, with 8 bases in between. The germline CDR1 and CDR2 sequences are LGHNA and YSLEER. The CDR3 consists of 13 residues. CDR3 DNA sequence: TGCGCCAGCAGCCAAGTACAGGGAAATGAGCAGTTCTTC. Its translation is CASSQVQGNEQFF.

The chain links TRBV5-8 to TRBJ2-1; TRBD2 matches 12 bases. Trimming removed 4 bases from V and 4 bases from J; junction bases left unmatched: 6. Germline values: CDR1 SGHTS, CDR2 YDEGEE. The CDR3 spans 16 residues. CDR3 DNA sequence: TGTGCCAGCAGCGTGAGGACTAGCGGGGTATACAATGAGCAGTTCTTC. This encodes CASSVRTSGVYNEQFF.